The 23 T cell receptor beta chains in this list originate from one sample, sequenced in a study of cytomegalovirus exposure and HLA in healthy donors. 13 Jbeta primers and 60 Vbeta primers were used for the PCR. Profiling relied on immunoSEQ multiplex PCR, and the TCRdb table lists in-frame clones only, not all of them. The table has about 160,000 clones, under 75% seen once. Sequenced sample: PBMCs. The receptor source for this set is a man aged 40-50 years in good health and CMV-seropositive.

This clone appeared a single time. CDR3 DNA: TGTGCCAGCAGCCGAAACCGGGACAAAACCTACGAGCAGTACTTC. Residues: CASSRNRDKTYEQYF. This chain connects TRBV6-5 to TRBJ2-7; possible D gene TRBD1, 6 bases. The V end was cut by 6 bases, the J end by 2 bases, with 17 bases between. The germline V gene encodes CDR1 MNHEY and CDR2 SVGAGI. The CDR3 is 15 amino acids.

Here the CDR3 DNA reads TGCGCCAGCAGCTTGGGTACAGCCTATAATGAAAAACTGTTTTTT. Protein sequence: CASSLGTAYNEKLFF. The V gene is TRBV5-1, the J gene TRBJ1-4, with unresolved D. Germline V gene sequence: CDR1 SGHRS, CDR2 YFSETQ. The CDR3 runs to 15 residues. V gave up 0 bases and J gave up 4 bases, with 10 bases separating them.

The genes are TRBV27 and TRBJ2-3, with 9 bases that match TRBD2. Per the germline V gene, CDR1 is MNHEY and CDR2 is SMNVEV (reference sequence). With 1 base clipped from V and 2 bases from J, the junction kept 7 bases outside the gene matches. The CDR3 extends over 17 amino acids. Written as DNA, the CDR3 is TGTGCCAGCAGTTTATTATCGAGCGGGGGGCCCACAGATACGCAGTATTTT. Its translation is CASSLLSSGGPTDTQYF.

This chain joins TRBV11-3 and TRBJ2-2; no clear D gene. With 5 bases removed from V and 6 bases from J, the gap between germline ends came to 10 bases. The germline gives CDR1 SGHNT, CDR2 YENEEA. This CDR3 is 13 amino acids long. The CDR3 is CASSPSQAGELFF. In DNA, the CDR3 is TGTGCCAGCAGCCCGAGCCAGGCCGGGGAGCTGTTTTTT.

The CDR3 coding sequence is TGTGCCACCAGCCAGGGGGCAACTAATGAAAAACTGTTTTTT. Translated, it gives CATSQGATNEKLFF. The chain carries TRBV15 and TRBJ1-4, with TRBD1 identical over 7 bases. The CDR3 is 14 amino acids. V lost 5 bases and J lost 0; bases outside the gene matches: 0. Germline assignment: CDR1 LNHNV and CDR2 YYDKDF (reference sequence).

The V call is TRBV30, the J call TRBJ1-2, with D uncertain. This CDR3 contains 12 residues. V gave up 3 bases and J gave up 8 bases, with 13 bases separating them. Germline V lookup: CDR1 GTSNPN, CDR2 SVGIG (reference sequence). The DNA of the CDR3 is TGTGCCTGGAGCGGGGAGATGGGGGGCTACACCTTC. Encoded protein: CAWSGEMGGYTF.

Here the CDR3 reads CASSQARTNYGYTF. The CDR3 nucleotides read TGCGCCAGCAGCCAAGCCAGGACAAACTATGGCTACACCTTC. The chain links TRBV4-1 to TRBJ1-2, with a possible D match to TRBD1 (5 bases). CDR3 length equals 14 residues. The ends were cut back, 1 base at V and 2 bases at J, with 8 bases in the middle. CDR1 is MGHRA, CDR2 YSYEKL, per germline.

The gene calls are TRBV5-1 and TRBJ1-3, with 8 nucleotides matching TRBD1. The germline V gene has CDR1 SGHRS and CDR2 YFSETQ. V shed 4 bases and J 4 bases; nucleotides not matched to a gene: 4. This CDR3 spans 14 amino acids. CDR3 sequence reads: CASSPDREGNTIYF. CDR3 bases: TGCGCCAGCAGCCCGGACAGGGAGGGAAACACCATATATTTT. The full variable domain, completed using reference TRBV5-1 and TRBJ1-3, is KAGVTQTPRYLIKTRGQQVTLSCSPISGHRSVSWYQQTPGQGLQFLFEYFSETQRNKGNFPGRFSGRQFSNSRSEMNVSTLELGDSALYLCASSPDREGNTIYFGEGSWLTVV.

The count of this clone is one. This chain links TRBV7-6 with TRBJ2-2; D remains ambiguous. V was cut by 0 bases and J by 2 bases, with 7 bases left in between. Germline V CDR1 and CDR2: SGHVS, FNYEAQ. The CDR3 is 15 residues long. CDR3 loop: CASSLAITNTGELFF. The CDR3 region has the DNA TGTGCCAGCAGCTTAGCGATCACTAACACCGGGGAGCTGTTTTTT.

The chain joins TRBV5-1 to TRBJ2-7, with 7 bases lining up with TRBD2. The CDR3 has 14 residues. The J segment lost 4 bases and the V segment lost 1 base, leaving 5 bases of the junction unmatched. Germline V gene sequence: CDR1 SGHRS, CDR2 YFSETQ. The CDR3 DNA is TGCGCCAGCAGCTTGAGGCTAGCGGATTACGAGCAGTACTTC. This codes for CASSLRLADYEQYF.

The chain combines TRBV5-1 with TRBJ2-1; the match to TRBD1 covers 10 bases. The CDR3 spans 16 residues. Germline-derived CDR1 and CDR2 are SGHRS and YFSETQ. With 4 bases clipped from V and 7 bases from J, the junction kept 11 bases outside the gene matches. The CDR3 sequence: CASSLFRDRGGNEQFF. Here the CDR3 DNA reads TGCGCCAGCAGCCTATTCCGGGACAGGGGAGGAAATGAGCAGTTCTTC.

The chain is built from TRBV7-3 and TRBJ1-6; 7 positions match TRBD1. The CDR3 is made up of 15 amino acids. Trimming cost V 5 bases and J 7 bases; bases outside gene matches: 8. CDR1 is SGHTA and CDR2 is FQGTGA in the germline V gene. CDR3 sequence reads: CASSMTGFRNSPLHF. The CDR3 nucleotides read TGTGCCAGCAGCATGACAGGGTTCCGGAATTCACCCCTCCACTTT. Full variable domain (remainder filled in from reference TRBV7-3 and TRBJ1-6): GAGVSQTPSNKVTEKGKYVELRCDPISGHTALYWYRQSLGQGPEFLIYFQGTGAADDSGLPNDRFFAVRPEGSVSTLKIQRTERGDSAVYLCASSMTGFRNSPLHFGNGTRLTVT.

The V call is TRBV5-4, the J call TRBJ1-6, with 11 bases aligning to TRBD1. This CDR3 spans 15 amino acids. The ends lost 4 bases at V and 7 bases at J; junction bases unmatched: 4. The germline CDR1 and CDR2 sequences are SGHNT and YYREEE (reference sequence). The CDR3 region is CASSTGQGANSPLHF. CDR3 sequence (DNA): TGTGCCAGCAGCACCGGACAGGGGGCAAATTCACCCCTCCACTTT.

The chain recombines TRBV5-8 with TRBJ1-4; 9 nucleotides line up with TRBD1. CDR3 size: 16 residues. The V gene end was trimmed by 3 bases and the J gene end by 8 bases; junction bases not matched to a gene: 11. The germline gives CDR1 SGHTS, CDR2 YDEGEE. The CDR3 nucleotides read TGTGCCAGCAGCTCGGGAGCGGGACAGGGAAGAGAAAAACTGTTTTTT. Amino acid sequence: CASSSGAGQGREKLFF.

The chain carries TRBV11-3 and TRBJ2-5; 7 bases agree with TRBD1. The J call may be faulty, since TRBJ2-7 better matches the DNA end. The CDR3 contains 13 residues. Germline V gene lookup returns CDR1 SGHNT and CDR2 YENEEA. CDR3 sequence (DNA): TGTGCCAGCAGCTGGACAGGTTCCTACGAGCAGTACTTC. It specifies CASSWTGSYEQYF.

Only one count was recorded for this clone. The chain joins TRBV13 to TRBJ1-1; tentative D call: TRBD1 (5 bases). The germline V gene has CDR1 PRHDT and CDR2 FYEKMQ (reference sequence). The V end was cut by 4 bases, the J end by 4 bases, with 13 bases between. The CDR3 length is 14 residues. CDR3 loop: CASSWRQRTTEAFF. The CDR3, as DNA: TGTGCCAGCAGCTGGAGACAGAGGACCACTGAAGCTTTCTTT.

The chain carries TRBV9 and TRBJ2-5; D possibly corresponds to TRBD2 (5 bases). Germline CDR1 and CDR2: SGDLS and YYNGEE. This CDR3 comprises 16 residues. V was shortened by 4 bases and J by 4 bases, with 20 bases between the two germline ends. CDR3 bases: TGTGCCAGCAGCCCCACCGGGGTCATGGGTTCAGAGACCCAGTACTTC. Translating gives CASSPTGVMGSETQYF.

This clone was recorded a few times. The chain carries TRBV5-1 and TRBJ1-2, with TRBD1 matching 8 bases. The CDR3 extends over 15 amino acids. CDR1 and CDR2 from the germline V gene are SGHRS and YFSETQ. The V and J ends lost 1 base and 12 bases, in that order; junction bases with no gene match: 14. The CDR3 region has the DNA TGCGCCAGCAGCTTGTCCCCAGGGGGCCAGGGTGGAAACACCTTC. It is translated as CASSLSPGGQGGNTF.

The rearrangement joins TRBV2 to TRBJ1-4; D is unclear. The CDR3 totals 15 residues. The germline V gene encodes CDR1 SNHLY and CDR2 FYNNEI. Trimming took off 6 bases at V and 2 bases at J, with 13 bases between the two ends. The CDR3 loop is CASRPNYGTNEKLFF. DNA of the CDR3: TGTGCCAGCAGACCAAACTATGGGACTAATGAAAAACTGTTTTTT.

The V gene is TRBV2, the J gene TRBJ1-2; D may be TRBD1 (5 bases). V shed 3 bases and J shed 5 bases, with 10 bases lying between them. Germline V CDR1 and CDR2: SNHLY, FYNNEI. The CDR3 extends over 13 amino acids. The CDR3 DNA is TGTGCCAGCAGTGATAGGGGTAGATATGGCTACACCTTC. The encoded protein is CASSDRGRYGYTF.

The chain is built from TRBV4-1 and TRBJ2-6; D gene uncertain. The V gene lost 5 bases and the J gene lost 0 bases, with 8 bases spanning the gap. Germline-derived CDR1 and CDR2 are MGHRA and YSYEKL. This CDR3 contains 15 residues. The CDR3 spells CASSSPVSGANVLTF. CDR3 coding DNA: TGCGCCAGCAGCTCGCCGGTCTCTGGGGCCAACGTCCTGACTTTC.

V gene TRBV19 combines with J gene TRBJ2-1, with D possibly matching TRBD1 (5 bases). V was pared by 3 bases and J by 3 bases, with 9 bases between. Germline V gene sequence: CDR1 LNHDA, CDR2 SQIVND (reference sequence). The CDR3 spans 14 residues. Here the CDR3 DNA reads TGTGCCAGTAGTATGGGGCAATACTACAATGAGCAGTTCTTC. It codes for CASSMGQYYNEQFF. The whole variable domain, filled in from reference TRBV19 and TRBJ2-1, reads DGGITQSPKYLFRKEGQNVTLSCEQNLNHDAMYWYRQDPGQGLRLIYYSQIVNDFQKGDIAEGYSVSREKKESFPLTVTSAQKNPTAFYLCASSMGQYYNEQFFGPGTRLTVL.

This clone has more than one count but fewer than ten. The chain is built from TRBV12-5 and TRBJ1-1; 9 bases map to TRBD1. Germline assignment: CDR1 LGHNT and CDR2 FRNRAP. V lost 6 bases, J lost 3 bases, and 2 bases stayed unmatched. This CDR3 comprises 13 residues. Here the CDR3 reads CASGTGGDTEAFF. CDR3 DNA: TGTGCTAGTGGGACAGGGGGTGACACTGAAGCTTTCTTT.